Listed below are T cell receptor beta chains from one sample, sequenced in a study of blood T cell repertoires in COVID-19. The data were produced by immunoSEQ multiplex PCR, yet TCRdb's version contains in-frame clones alone and is incomplete. The table records roughly 130,000 clones, about 88% of them present only once. The sample consisted of peripheral blood. The receptors were gathered from a human donor with COVID-19, enrolled during active disease. The donor label of this sample is uncertain. CDR3s include the opening cysteine and the closing phenylalanine or tryptophan. A D gene is named only where the DNA matches it firmly. Clone sizes are given selectively: once, few, many, or a class where the clone is expanded.

j_gene: TRBJ1-6; v_gene: TRBV15; d_gene: TRBD1; abundance: -; CDR3nt: TGTGCCACCAGCGTCACCCGGACAGGGGTCGATAATTCACCCCTCCACTTT; CDR3aa: CATSVTRTGVDNSPLHF
j_gene: TRBJ2-6; v_gene: TRBV5-1; d_gene: TRBD1; abundance: -; CDR3nt: TGCGCCAGCAGCTCCGAGGACAGGGCTGGGGCCAACGTCCTGACTTTC; CDR3aa: CASSSEDRAGANVLTF
j_gene: TRBJ1-1; v_gene: TRBV5-1; d_gene: -; abundance: -; CDR3nt: TGCGCCAGCAGCTTGGAGGGAGGCGGGGATGGAGGCATGAACACTGAAGCTTTCTTT; CDR3aa: CASSLEGGGDGGMNTEAFF
j_gene: TRBJ2-3; v_gene: TRBV28; d_gene: -; abundance: -; CDR3nt: TGTGCCAGCAGGTCCTCGCAGGCGCCAGATACGCAGTATTTT; CDR3aa: CASRSSQAPDTQYF
j_gene: TRBJ1-2; v_gene: TRBV6-1; d_gene: -; abundance: -; CDR3nt: TGTGCCAGCAGTGAAGTCACACCTTCTAACTATGGCTACACCTTC; CDR3aa: CASSEVTPSNYGYTF
j_gene: TRBJ1-1; v_gene: TRBV4-2; d_gene: -; abundance: -; CDR3nt: TGTGCCAGCAGCCAGGGCCTCGGGGCACCTGGGGGCGCTTTCTTT; CDR3aa: CASSQGLGAPGGAFF
j_gene: TRBJ2-1; v_gene: TRBV7-3; d_gene: TRBD2; abundance: -; CDR3nt: TGTGCCAGCAGCCCTACCCATACGGGAGGGCCGAGTGAGCAGTTCTTC; CDR3aa: CASSPTHTGGPSEQFF
j_gene: TRBJ2-1; v_gene: TRBV3-1/TRBV3-2; d_gene: -; abundance: -; CDR3nt: TGTGCCAGCAGCCCGCCCCAGGGTGACGAGCAGTTCTTC; CDR3aa: CASSPPQGDEQFF
j_gene: TRBJ2-7; v_gene: TRBV19; d_gene: TRBD2; abundance: -; CDR3nt: TGTGCCAGTAGTATAGATAGCGGGAGGGTGGACGAGCAGTACTTC; CDR3aa: CASSIDSGRVDEQYF
j_gene: TRBJ2-1; v_gene: TRBV6-4; d_gene: -; abundance: -; CDR3nt: TGTGCCAGCAGTGACTCGATCCTCAGTGAGCAGTTCTTC; CDR3aa: CASSDSILSEQFF
j_gene: TRBJ2-2; v_gene: TRBV7-6; d_gene: -; abundance: -; CDR3nt: TGTGCCAGCAGCTTCCCGACGGGGAGGACCGGGGAGCTGTTTTTT; CDR3aa: CASSFPTGRTGELFF
j_gene: TRBJ1-2; v_gene: TRBV7-9; d_gene: -; abundance: few; CDR3nt: TGTGCCAGCAGCTTAGCTTCCCCAGTTCCGGGCTACACCTTC; CDR3aa: CASSLASPVPGYTF
j_gene: TRBJ1-4; v_gene: TRBV24-1; d_gene: TRBD1; abundance: once; CDR3nt: TGTGCCACCAGTGATCCCGGGACAGGGACCGAAAAACTGTTTTTT; CDR3aa: CATSDPGTGTEKLFF
j_gene: TRBJ2-3; v_gene: TRBV28; d_gene: -; abundance: once; CDR3nt: TGTGCCACCCTAGACCCCGAAACGCAGTATTTT; CDR3aa: CATLDPETQYF
j_gene: TRBJ1-4; v_gene: TRBV6-6; d_gene: -; abundance: -; CDR3nt: TGTGCCAGCACCCCCGGAGGGACGGGTGAAAAACTGTTTTTT; CDR3aa: CASTPGGTGEKLFF
j_gene: TRBJ1-1; v_gene: TRBV19; d_gene: -; abundance: few; CDR3nt: TGTGCCAGTAGGTATTTCACTGAAGCTTTCTTT; CDR3aa: CASRYFTEAFF
j_gene: TRBJ2-3; v_gene: TRBV3-1/TRBV3-2; d_gene: -; abundance: -; CDR3nt: TGTGCCAGCAGCCAAGAAGGAACAGGCCCAGATACGCAGTATTTT; CDR3aa: CASSQEGTGPDTQYF
j_gene: TRBJ2-1; v_gene: TRBV10-1; d_gene: TRBD2; abundance: -; CDR3nt: TGCGCCAGCAGTGACCCCGCTAGCGGGAGTCTCAATGAGCAGTTCTTC; CDR3aa: CASSDPASGSLNEQFF
j_gene: TRBJ2-3; v_gene: TRBV4-1; d_gene: TRBD2; abundance: -; CDR3nt: TGCGCCAGCAGCCTCCTTATAGCGGGGGGTGTCACAGATACGCAGTATTTT; CDR3aa: CASSLLIAGGVTDTQYF
j_gene: TRBJ2-7; v_gene: TRBV7-9; d_gene: TRBD2; abundance: -; CDR3nt: TGTGCCAGCAGCTTAGCTAGCGGGGGGGGCGAGCAGTACTTC; CDR3aa: CASSLASGGGEQYF
j_gene: TRBJ2-7; v_gene: TRBV25-1; d_gene: -; abundance: -; CDR3nt: TGTGCCAGCAGTGCAGGGTCCCCGAACACTTACGAGCAGTACTTC; CDR3aa: CASSAGSPNTYEQYF
j_gene: TRBJ2-7; v_gene: TRBV12-3/TRBV12-4; d_gene: TRBD1; abundance: once; CDR3nt: TGTGCCAGCCAAGGACAGGGAATAGACGAGCAGTACTTC; CDR3aa: CASQGQGIDEQYF
j_gene: TRBJ2-1; v_gene: TRBV5-4; d_gene: TRBD2; abundance: -; CDR3nt: TGTGCCAGCAGCTTGACTAGCGGAGTCCTAGAGCAGTTCTTC; CDR3aa: CASSLTSGVLEQFF
j_gene: TRBJ1-1; v_gene: TRBV7-9; d_gene: TRBD1; abundance: -; CDR3nt: TGTGCCAGCAGCTCCCCGACAGGGGCCTACACTGAAGCTTTCTTT; CDR3aa: CASSSPTGAYTEAFF
j_gene: TRBJ1-1; v_gene: TRBV5-1; d_gene: TRBD1; abundance: -; CDR3nt: TGCGCCAGCGGGGCTGACAGGGCCACTGAAGCTTTCTTT; CDR3aa: CASGADRATEAFF
j_gene: TRBJ1-1; v_gene: TRBV25-1; d_gene: -; abundance: -; CDR3nt: TGTGCCAGCAGCCCTCACGGGAGCGGTGAAGCTTTCTTT; CDR3aa: CASSPHGSGEAFF
j_gene: TRBJ2-1; v_gene: TRBV9; d_gene: TRBD2; abundance: once; CDR3nt: TGTGCCAGCAGCGGGACAAGGACTAGCGGGGCCGGGTATGGTGAGCAGTTCTTC; CDR3aa: CASSGTRTSGAGYGEQFF